The rows below give T cell receptor beta chains drawn from one sample of a study of blood T cell repertoires in COVID-19. TCRdb keeps only in-frame clones here, not all; method: immunoSEQ multiplex PCR. Among roughly 260,000 clones listed, more than 75% were seen once. Sequencing was carried out using peripheral blood. All receptors derive from a woman aged 45 to 65 with acute or convalescent COVID-19. CDR3s include the opening cysteine and the closing phenylalanine or tryptophan. The D gene is left open where the match is weak. Expanded clones are given a class, and other clones once, few, many or no size at all.

TRBV4-3,TRBJ2-4,few,.,CASSPETVIGAKNIQYF,TGCGCCAGCAGCCCGGAGACGGTAATTGGTGCCAAAAACATTCAGTACTTC
TRBV28,TRBJ1-1,.,.,CASSKLLLQANTEAFF,TGTGCCAGCAGCAAACTTTTATTACAGGCGAACACTGAAGCTTTCTTT
TRBV7-3,TRBJ2-1,.,.,CASSLLAGEQFF,TGTGCCAGCAGCTTATTAGCTGGTGAGCAGTTCTTC
TRBV6-5,TRBJ2-7,.,TRBD2,CASGTKSSYEQYF,TGTGCCAGCGGGACTAAAAGCTCCTACGAGCAGTACTTC
TRBV1,TRBJ1-2,once,.,CTSRPWRALNYGYTF,TGCACCAGCCGCCCATGGAGAGCATTAAACTATGGCTACACCTTC
TRBV4-1,TRBJ2-7,.,TRBD2,CASSQIAGSNTYEQYF,TGCGCCAGCAGCCAAATAGCGGGAAGCAATACCTACGAGCAGTACTTC
TRBV28,TRBJ2-3,.,.,CAGRAVSTDTQYF,TGTGCCGGTCGCGCGGTTAGCACAGATACGCAGTATTTT
TRBV5-1,TRBJ1-1,.,.,CASREGGGSTEAFF,TGCGCCAGCAGGGAGGGAGGAGGGAGCACTGAAGCTTTCTTT
TRBV7-2,TRBJ1-5,.,.,CASSLQGNNQPQHF,TGTGCCAGCAGCTTACAGGGAAACAATCAGCCCCAGCATTTT
TRBV3-1/TRBV3-2,TRBJ2-7,once,.,CASSPPAGSYEQYF,TGTGCCAGCAGCCCGCCAGCGGGTTCCTACGAGCAGTACTTC
TRBV30,TRBJ1-5,.,.,CATGGTPASNQPQHF,TGTGCCACCGGGGGGACCCCTGCCAGCAATCAGCCCCAGCATTTT
TRBV6-5,TRBJ1-1,few,.,CASSYRGNTEAFF,TGTGCCAGCAGTTACAGGGGGAACACTGAAGCTTTCTTT
TRBV5-1,TRBJ2-7,once,.,CASSFSNREYLEQYF,TGCGCCAGCAGCTTCTCGAACAGGGAGTATCTCGAGCAGTACTTC
TRBV11-3,TRBJ1-2,.,.,CASSPVPAGIDYGYTF,TGTGCCAGCAGCCCGGTGCCGGCGGGGATCGACTATGGCTACACCTTC
TRBV6-1,TRBJ1-5,.,.,CASSELLAGPRGGYGNQPQHF,TGTGCCAGCAGTGAATTATTGGCAGGGCCCCGGGGGGGGTATGGCAATCAGCCCCAGCATTTT